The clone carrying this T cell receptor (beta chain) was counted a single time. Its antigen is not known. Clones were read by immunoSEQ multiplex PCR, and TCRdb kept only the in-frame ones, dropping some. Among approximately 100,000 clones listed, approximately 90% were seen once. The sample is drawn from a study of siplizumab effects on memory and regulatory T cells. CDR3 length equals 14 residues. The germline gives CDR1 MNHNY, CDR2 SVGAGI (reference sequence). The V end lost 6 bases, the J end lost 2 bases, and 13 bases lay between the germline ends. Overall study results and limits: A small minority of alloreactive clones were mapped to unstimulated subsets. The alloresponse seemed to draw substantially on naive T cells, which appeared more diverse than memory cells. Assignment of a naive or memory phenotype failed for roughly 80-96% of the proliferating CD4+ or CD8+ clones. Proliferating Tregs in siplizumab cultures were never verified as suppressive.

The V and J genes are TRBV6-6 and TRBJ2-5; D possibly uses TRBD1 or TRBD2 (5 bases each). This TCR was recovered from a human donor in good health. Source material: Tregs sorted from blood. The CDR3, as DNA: TGTGCCAGCAGCCCTCCCGGGACGCAAGAGACCCAGTACTTC. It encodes CASSPPGTQETQYF.